The 17 T cell receptor beta chains reported below all come from one sample, sequenced in a study of Ad26.COV2.S vaccination and SARS-CoV-2 variants. This table comes from immunoSEQ multiplex PCR, and its TCRdb copy is limited to in-frame clones, with some not included. The sample gives more than 120,000 clones, 75% to 90% of which show up once; around 5% is in the top ten. This sample comprised peripheral blood, obtained after recovery from COVID-19. All receptors derive from a human donor who had recovered from COVID-19.

This chain uses TRBV20-1 with TRBJ2-5; 10 positions match TRBD2. The CDR3 spans 15 residues. Germline assignment: CDR1 DFQATT and CDR2 SNEGSKA (reference sequence). J lost 2 bases, V lost 3 bases, and 6 bases had no gene match. The CDR3 reads CSASFLAGVQETQYF. DNA of the CDR3: TGCAGTGCTAGTTTCCTAGCGGGGGTGCAAGAGACCCAGTACTTC.

The CDR3 spells CASSYSKSIGNTEAFF. The CDR3 nucleotides read TGTGCCAGCAGTTACTCGAAGTCCATAGGGAACACTGAAGCTTTCTTT. J is TRBJ1-1 and V is TRBV6-5; D not resolved. The V gene's germline CDR1 is MNHEY and CDR2 SVGAGI. With 0 bases removed from V and 1 base from J, the gap between germline ends came to 12 bases. This CDR3 comprises 16 residues.

The rearrangement joins TRBV10-2 to TRBJ1-1; no clear D gene. Germline CDR1 reads WSHSY; CDR2 reads SAAADI. The CDR3 is 17 amino acids. The V and J ends lost 1 base and 0 bases respectively, with 15 bases between them. The DNA of the CDR3 is TGCGCCAGCAGTGAGTTAGACCAATCTACTATGAACACTGAAGCTTTCTTT. Amino acid sequence: CASSELDQSTMNTEAFF.

This chain joins TRBV19 and TRBJ2-7; D might be TRBD1 or TRBD2, each matching 5 bases. Germline V gene sequence: CDR1 LNHDA, CDR2 SQIVND (reference sequence). The CDR3 is made up of 13 amino acids. The V gene lost 6 bases and the J gene lost 4 bases, with 13 bases spanning the gap. The CDR3 bases are TGTGCCAGTAGCCGGCGAGGGGCATACGAGCAGTACTTC. This codes for CASSRRGAYEQYF.

V and J are TRBV11-2 and TRBJ2-3; D remains unclear. Germline V gene data show CDR1 as SGHAT and CDR2 as FQNNGV. V dropped 4 bases and J dropped 2 bases, with 13 bases sitting between them. This CDR3 region has 15 residues. DNA of the CDR3: TGTGCCAGCAGCTCCCTGGGGATTACCACAGATACGCAGTATTTT. Translating it yields CASSSLGITTDTQYF.

V and J are TRBV19 and TRBJ2-3, with a tentative D call TRBD2 (6 bases). This CDR3 comprises 15 residues. The germline gives CDR1 LNHDA, CDR2 SQIVND (reference sequence). Trimming pared 5 bases from V and 4 bases from J, leaving 16 bases between. The DNA of the CDR3 is TGTGCCAGTAGTTCGATGGGGGGATGGGCAGATACGCAGTATTTT. It is translated as CASSSMGGWADTQYF.

The chain uses TRBV3-1 (or the pseudogene TRBV3-2) and TRBJ1-2; unclear D gene. Germline-derived CDR1 and CDR2 are LGHDT and YNNKEL (reference sequence). The CDR3 is made up of 13 amino acids. Trimming left V 1 base short and J 6 bases short, with 9 bases between. The CDR3 loop is CASSQGVLDGYTF. CDR3 sequence (DNA): TGTGCCAGCAGCCAAGGGGTATTGGATGGCTACACCTTC.

This clone turned up a few times. The V gene is TRBV11-2, the J gene TRBJ2-7, with unresolved D. This CDR3 spans 13 amino acids. Germline CDR1 SGHAT, CDR2 FQNNGV. V lost 6 bases to trimming and J lost 2 bases, with 11 bases between them. The CDR3: CASSPWAPYEQYF. The CDR3 DNA follows: TGTGCCAGCAGTCCCTGGGCCCCCTACGAGCAGTACTTC.

This chain connects TRBV6-5 to TRBJ2-7; D not certain. The CDR3 extends over 11 amino acids. Trimming removed 6 bases at V and 0 bases at J, with 3 bases between. Germline V gene lookup returns CDR1 MNHEY and CDR2 SVGAGI. CDR3: CASRTSYEQYF. Written as DNA, the CDR3 is TGTGCCAGCAGAACCTCCTACGAGCAGTACTTC.

The rearrangement uses TRBV11-2 and TRBJ1-5, with a tentative D call TRBD1 (5 bases). With 5 bases removed from V and 0 bases from J, the gap between germline ends came to 17 bases. Per the germline V gene, CDR1 is SGHAT and CDR2 is FQNNGV. This CDR3 has 17 amino acids. The CDR3 sequence: CASSEGPTGYSNQPQHF. The CDR3 region has the DNA TGTGCCAGCAGCGAGGGACCCACGGGTTATAGCAATCAGCCCCAGCATTTT.

The chain carries TRBV12-3 or TRBV12-4 and TRBJ1-2; no firm D call. The CDR3 spans 13 residues. V lost 5 bases and J 4 bases, leaving 11 bases between the germline ends. CDR3 sequence (DNA): TGTGCCAGCAGTCCAGACATCAGCTATGGCTACACCTTC. Translated: CASSPDISYGYTF.

The V gene is TRBV4-3, the J gene TRBJ2-6, with unresolved D. This CDR3 contains 18 residues. Looked up from germline, CDR1 is LGHNA and CDR2 is YSLEER. V was clipped by 2 bases and J by 0 bases, with 14 bases between them. The CDR3 coding sequence is TGCGCCAGCAGCCAAAGAAGGTCAGAGTACTCTGGGGCCAACGTCCTGACTTTC. It translates to CASSQRRSEYSGANVLTF.

This rearrangement joins TRBV11-2 to TRBJ2-3, with D uncertain. With 4 bases removed from V and 1 base from J, the gap between germline ends came to 9 bases. The CDR3 runs 14 residues. From germline, CDR1 is SGHAT and CDR2 FQNNGV. CDR3 nucleotide sequence: TGTGCCAGCAGCTCTAGGTCAGGCACAGATACGCAGTATTTT. It codes for CASSSRSGTDTQYF.

The chain employs TRBV2 and TRBJ2-7; 9 bases match TRBD1. This CDR3 spans 14 amino acids. Germline V gene lookup returns CDR1 SNHLY and CDR2 FYNNEI. The V gene end was trimmed by 6 bases and the J gene end by 4 bases; junction bases not matched to a gene: 7. CDR3 protein: CASSRDRADYEQYF. The CDR3 nucleotides read TGTGCCAGCAGCAGGGACAGGGCTGATTACGAGCAGTACTTC.

The J gene is TRBJ2-1, the V gene TRBV7-2, with D perhaps assigned TRBD1 or TRBD2 (5 bases each). Trimming cost V 7 bases and J 8 bases, with 15 bases left between them. Germline V gene sequence: CDR1 SGHTA, CDR2 FQGNSA. The CDR3 spans 13 residues. Here the CDR3 reads CASTLGRGYEQFF. The CDR3 DNA sequence: TGTGCCAGCACCCTGGGCCGGGGCTATGAGCAGTTCTTC.

The rearrangement uses TRBV11-2 and TRBJ2-3; D is perhaps TRBD1 or TRBD2 (5 bases each). Germline CDR1 reads SGHAT; CDR2 reads FQNNGV. The CDR3 covers 15 residues. The ends were cut back, 5 bases at V and 0 bases at J, with 12 bases in the middle. CDR3 residues: CASSPGTTSTDTQYF. The CDR3 nucleotides are TGTGCCAGCAGCCCAGGGACCACAAGCACAGATACGCAGTATTTT.

The chain combines TRBV10-3 with TRBJ1-1; maybe TRBD1 (5 bases). From germline, CDR1 is ENHRY and CDR2 SYGVKD. The length of the CDR3 is 13 residues. Trimming cost V 3 bases and J 3 bases, with 8 bases left between them. The CDR3 reads CAISDQGHTEAFF. The CDR3 DNA sequence: TGTGCCATCAGTGACCAGGGACACACTGAAGCTTTCTTT.